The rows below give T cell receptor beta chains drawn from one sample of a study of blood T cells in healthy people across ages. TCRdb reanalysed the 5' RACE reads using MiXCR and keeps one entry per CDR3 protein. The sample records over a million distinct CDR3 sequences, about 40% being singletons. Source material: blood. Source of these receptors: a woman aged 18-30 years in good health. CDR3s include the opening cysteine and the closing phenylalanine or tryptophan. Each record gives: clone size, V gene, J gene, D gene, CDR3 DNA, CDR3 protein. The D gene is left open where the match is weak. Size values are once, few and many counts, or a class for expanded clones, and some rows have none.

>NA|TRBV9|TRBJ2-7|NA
TGTGCCAGCAGCTCTAACAGGGCCGACGAGCAGTACTTC
CASSSNRADEQYF
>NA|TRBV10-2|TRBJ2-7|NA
TGCGCCAGCAGTGAAGGGCCCGTGGCCTACGAGCAGTACTTC
CASSEGPVAYEQYF
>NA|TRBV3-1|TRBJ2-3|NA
TGTGCCAGCAGCCAGACGGGGACTTTTGATACGCAGTATTTT
CASSQTGTFDTQYF
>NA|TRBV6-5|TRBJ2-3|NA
TGTGCCAGCAGCCCTGAAGCGGTAGGTAGGCCAGATACGCAGTATTTT
CASSPEAVGRPDTQYF
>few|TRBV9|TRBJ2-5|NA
TGTGCCAGCAGCCCTCTAACTGGCGGGGCCCTCATAGAGACCCAGTACTTC
CASSPLTGGALIETQYF
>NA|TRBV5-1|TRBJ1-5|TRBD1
TGCGCCAGCAGCCTCCAGGACAGGGTATTCGGTCAGCCCCAGCATTTT
CASSLQDRVFGQPQHF
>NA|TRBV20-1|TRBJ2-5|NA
TGCAGTGCTAGAGATGCGGGGCTGGGCCAAGAGACCCAGTACTTC
CSARDAGLGQETQYF
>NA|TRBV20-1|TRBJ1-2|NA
TGCAGTGCCGGCCATAACTATGGCTACACCTTC
CSAGHNYGYTF
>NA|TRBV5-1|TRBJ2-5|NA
TGCGCCAGCAGCCCACTCAAAGGGGCAGAAGAGACCCAGTACTTC
CASSPLKGAEETQYF
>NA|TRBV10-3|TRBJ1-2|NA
TGTGCCATCGGGGGACAAACAGATGGCTACACCTTC
CAIGGQTDGYTF
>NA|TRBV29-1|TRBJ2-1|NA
TGCAGCGTTGATTCAGTTTCAGATGAGCAGTTCTTC
CSVDSVSDEQFF
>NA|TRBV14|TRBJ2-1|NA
TGTGCCAGCAGCCCGTTTATTAGTCCCTACAATGAGCAGTTCTTC
CASSPFISPYNEQFF
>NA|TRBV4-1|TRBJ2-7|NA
TGCGCCAGCAGCCGGGTTTCCGGGACAAGGCCAGAGCAGTACTTC
CASSRVSGTRPEQYF
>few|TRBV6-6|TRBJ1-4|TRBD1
TGTGCCAGCAGTTACACACAGGGGAGTAATGAAAAACTGTTTTTT
CASSYTQGSNEKLFF
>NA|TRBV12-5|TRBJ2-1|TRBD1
TGTGCTAGTGGTTTACTATCCGGGACAGGGGACTACAATGAGCAGTTCTTC
CASGLLSGTGDYNEQFF
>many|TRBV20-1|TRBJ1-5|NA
TGCAGTGGGATGGACTCGGGGGATCAGCCCCAGCATTTT
CSGMDSGDQPQHF
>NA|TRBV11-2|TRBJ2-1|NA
TGTGCCAGCAGCTTCGGGCCAGACAATGAGCAGTTCTTC
CASSFGPDNEQFF
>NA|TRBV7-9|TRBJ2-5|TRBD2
TGTGCCAGCAGCATCTCTGGCCTAGCGGGAGTAGAGACCCAGTACTTC
CASSISGLAGVETQYF
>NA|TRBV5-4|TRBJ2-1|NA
TGTGCCAGCAGCACAACTAATGGGGTGTATGAGCAGTTCTTC
CASSTTNGVYEQFF
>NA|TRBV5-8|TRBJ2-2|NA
TGTGCCAGCAGCTTCTGGACTACGGCATATGGGGAGCTGTTTTTT
CASSFWTTAYGELFF
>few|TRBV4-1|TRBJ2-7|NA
TGCGCCAGCAGCCAAGCAATGTGGACTACAGACTACGAGCAGTACTTC
CASSQAMWTTDYEQYF
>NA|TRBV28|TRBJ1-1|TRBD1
TGTGCCAGCAGTTTACCGGGACAGGGGGCTAAGGTCACTGAAGCTTTCTTT
CASSLPGQGAKVTEAFF
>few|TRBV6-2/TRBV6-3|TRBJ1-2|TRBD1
TGTGCCAGCAGTTACTCTCCGGGACAGCATTATGGCTACACCTTC
CASSYSPGQHYGYTF
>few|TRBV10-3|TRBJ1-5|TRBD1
TGTGCCATCAGTGCAACCGGGACAGGGCCTACAAATCAGCCCCAGCATTTT
CAISATGTGPTNQPQHF
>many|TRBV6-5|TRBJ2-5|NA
TGTGCCAGCACCACACTTGGCGGGGGCCCACAAGAGACCCAGTACTTC
CASTTLGGGPQETQYF
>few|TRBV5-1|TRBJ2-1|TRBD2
TGCGCTAGCAGCTTGGGGCCTAGCGGGTCGGTCGGTGAGCAGTTCTTC
CASSLGPSGSVGEQFF
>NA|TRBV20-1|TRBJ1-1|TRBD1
TGCAGTGCTAGGGCTACAGGGGCGAACACTGAAGCTTTCTTT
CSARATGANTEAFF
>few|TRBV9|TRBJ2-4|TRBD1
TGTGCCAGCAGCCTAGAGGACAGGGGGTTGGGAACCAAAAACATTCAGTACTTC
CASSLEDRGLGTKNIQYF
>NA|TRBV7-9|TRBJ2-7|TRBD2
TGTGCCAGCAGCTCCCTCAGACTAGCGGGAGGGGACTACAATGAGCAGTACTTC
CASSSLRLAGGDYNEQYF
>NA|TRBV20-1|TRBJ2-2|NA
TGCAGTGCAACCCAGGGGATTGGGGACACCGGGGAGCTGTTTTTT
CSATQGIGDTGELFF
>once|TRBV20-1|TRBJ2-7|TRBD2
TGCAGTGCTAGAGAAATAGCGGGAGGTCCACGTCGGGAGCAGTACTTC
CSAREIAGGPRREQYF
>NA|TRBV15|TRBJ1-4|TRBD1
TGTGCCACCAGCGGACAGGGTTGGGAAAAACTGTTTTTT
CATSGQGWEKLFF
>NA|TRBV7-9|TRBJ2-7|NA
TGTGCCAGCAGCCACACCTCCTACGGGCAGTACTTC
CASSHTSYGQYF
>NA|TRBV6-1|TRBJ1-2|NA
TGTGCCAGCAGTGGACAGGCTCTTGGTGGCTACACCTTC
CASSGQALGGYTF
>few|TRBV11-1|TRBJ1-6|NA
TGTGCCAGCAGCTTCAACAGGAATTCACCCCTCCACTTT
CASSFNRNSPLHF
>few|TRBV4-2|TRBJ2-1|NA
TGTGCCAGCAGCCAAGATCGGTCGGGGTCTCACAATGAGCAGTTCTTC
CASSQDRSGSHNEQFF
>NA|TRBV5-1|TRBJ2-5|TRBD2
TGCGCCAGCAGCTTGGTGACTAGCGGGAGCGGCAATGAGCAGTACTTC
CASSLVTSGSGNEQYF
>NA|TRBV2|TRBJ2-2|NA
TGCGCCAGCCTAGTTTGGGAAAGGCCGACCACCGGGGAGCTGTTTTTT
CASLVWERPTTGELFF
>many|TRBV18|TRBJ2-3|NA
TGTGCCAGCTCACCGGGACTTGGCACAGATACGCAGTATTTT
CASSPGLGTDTQYF
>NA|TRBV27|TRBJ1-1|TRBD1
TGTGCCAGCATCCTCAGGGGGGGGACTGAAGCTTTCTTT
CASILRGGTEAFF
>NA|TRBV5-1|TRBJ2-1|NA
TGCGCCAGCAGCCCCAGCTTGGGCTCCTACAATGAGCAGTTCTTC
CASSPSLGSYNEQFF
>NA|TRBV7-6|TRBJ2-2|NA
TGTGCCAGCAGCTTAATGGGGCGAGAGCTGTTTTTT
CASSLMGRELFF
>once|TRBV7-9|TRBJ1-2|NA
TGTGCCAGCAGCGATCGAATCCCCCGCTATGGCCACACCTTC
CASSDRIPRYGHTF
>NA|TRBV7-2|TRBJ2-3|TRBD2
TGTGCCAGCAGCTTAGTTATGATGTTAGCGGGGGATACGCAGTATTTT
CASSLVMMLAGDTQYF
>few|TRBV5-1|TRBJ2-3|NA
TGCGCCAGCAGCCAGGGTAGGGTCGGAGATACGCAGTATTTT
CASSQGRVGDTQYF
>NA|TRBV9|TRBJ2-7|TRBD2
TGTGCCAGCAGCGCCACTAGCGAGAGCTCCTACGAGCAGTACTTC
CASSATSESSYEQYF
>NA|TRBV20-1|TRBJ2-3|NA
TGCAGTGCTCGTCCGCAAAGCGGACGCACAGATACGCAGTATTTT
CSARPQSGRTDTQYF
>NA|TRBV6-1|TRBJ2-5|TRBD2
TGTGCCAGCAGAAAAGCCTATTTGACTAGCGGGGAAGAGACCCAGTACTTC
CASRKAYLTSGEETQYF
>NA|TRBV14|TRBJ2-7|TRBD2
TGTGCCAGCAGCCAAGATACGAGCGGGGGTACCTACGAGCAGTACTTC
CASSQDTSGGTYEQYF
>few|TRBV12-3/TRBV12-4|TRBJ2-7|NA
TGTGCCAGCAGTTTAGATTGGACCTCCTACGAGCAGTACTTC
CASSLDWTSYEQYF
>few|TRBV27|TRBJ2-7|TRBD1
TGTGCCAGCAGGGGAGTTCAGGGGGCCAGTAACGAGCAGTACTTC
CASRGVQGASNEQYF
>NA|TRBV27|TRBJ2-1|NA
TGTGCCAGCAGTTTAGAAGAGGGGACTCCCCCGGGTGAGCAGTTCTTC
CASSLEEGTPPGEQFF